This T cell receptor beta chain is from a study of T cell responses to AZD1222 COVID-19 vaccine. Sequencing was performed with immunoSEQ multiplex PCR; in TCRdb, only in-frame clones are kept and a portion is missing. Of 65,000 to 95,000 clones in the sample, approximately 90% were seen once. Germline CDR1 reads ENHRY; CDR2 reads SYGVKD. Unmatched junction bases numbered 5, after V lost 3 bases and J lost 5 bases. The CDR3 loop spans 15 amino acids. General study findings and limits: All repertoire sampling was performed exclusively after the peak T cell response. Two doses of AZD1222 preceded a rise in Spike-specific TCR breadth and depth. Donors, mostly white British, included more females; clonal diversity was possibly underestimated.

Worth noting for this clone: As yet, its antigen is unknown.

Sequenced here: peripheral blood, sampled on day 0 of MenACWY control vaccination. The receptor comes from an adult in good health. This chain joins TRBV10-3 and TRBJ2-1, with 9 nucleotides matching TRBD2. The CDR3 is CAISEASGANNEQFF. As DNA, the CDR3 is TGTGCCATCAGTGAAGCTAGCGGGGCTAACAATGAGCAGTTCTTC.